The clone carrying this TCR beta chain was counted a few times. The antigen remains undetermined. TCRdb reassembled clones from the PCR reads with MiXCR. Altogether 6,500 to 7,000 clones are present, 25% to 30% being singletons, with the ten largest covering about 21%. The CDR3 length is 15 residues. CDR1 is MRHNA, CDR2 SNTAGT, per germline. The V and J ends lost 6 bases and 0 bases respectively, with 12 bases between them. Thyroid surgery had not been preceded by any treatment in any patient. This specimen belongs to a study of metastatic and nonmetastatic thyroid tumors. Whole-study results and caveats: Malignant thyroid tumors reportedly exceeded benign nodules significantly in TCR beta diversity, with the difference appearing in blood and tumor.

The specimen was tumor tissue. The chain uses TRBV6-4 and TRBJ2-1; D perhaps matches TRBD2 (6 bases). The clonotype was recovered from a female donor with papillary thyroid cancer or a benign thyroid nodule (not recorded which). Some clones in this sample may be carry-over from other donors' samples. CDR3 protein: CASSAGTGSYNEQFF. The CDR3 nucleotides are TGTGCCAGCAGCGCCGGGACTGGCTCCTACAATGAGCAGTTCTTC.